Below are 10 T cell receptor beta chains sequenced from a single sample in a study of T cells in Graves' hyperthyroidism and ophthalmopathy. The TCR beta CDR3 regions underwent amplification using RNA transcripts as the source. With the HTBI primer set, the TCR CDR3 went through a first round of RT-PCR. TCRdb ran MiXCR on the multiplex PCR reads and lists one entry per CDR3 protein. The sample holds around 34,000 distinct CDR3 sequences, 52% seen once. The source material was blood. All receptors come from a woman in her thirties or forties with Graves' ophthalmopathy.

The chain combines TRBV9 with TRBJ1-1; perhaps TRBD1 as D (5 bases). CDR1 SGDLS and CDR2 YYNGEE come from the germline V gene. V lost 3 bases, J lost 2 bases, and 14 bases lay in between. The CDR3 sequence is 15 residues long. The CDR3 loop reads CASSDDSSGNTEAFF. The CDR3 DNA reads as TGTGCCAGCAGCGACGACAGTTCTGGAAACACTGAAGCTTTCTTT.

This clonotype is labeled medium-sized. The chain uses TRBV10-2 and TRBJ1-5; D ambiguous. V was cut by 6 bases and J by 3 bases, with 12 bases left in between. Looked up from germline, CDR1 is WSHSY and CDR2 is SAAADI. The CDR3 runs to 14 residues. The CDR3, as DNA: TGCGCCAGCAGGGCGTCCGGCAACAATCAGCCCCAGCATTTT. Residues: CASRASGNNQPQHF.

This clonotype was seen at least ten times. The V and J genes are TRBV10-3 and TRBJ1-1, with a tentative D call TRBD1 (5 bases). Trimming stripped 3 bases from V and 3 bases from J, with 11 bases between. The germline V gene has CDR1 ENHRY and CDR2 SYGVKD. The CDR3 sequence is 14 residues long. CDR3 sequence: CAISDSGGYTEAFF. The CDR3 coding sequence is TGTGCCATCAGTGACAGCGGGGGGTACACTGAAGCTTTCTTT.

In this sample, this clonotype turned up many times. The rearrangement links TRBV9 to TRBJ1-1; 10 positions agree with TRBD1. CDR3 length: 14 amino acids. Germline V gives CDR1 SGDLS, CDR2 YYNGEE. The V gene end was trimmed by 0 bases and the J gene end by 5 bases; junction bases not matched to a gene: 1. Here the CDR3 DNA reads TGTGCCAGCAGCGTAGGGACAGGGGGTACTGAAGCTTTCTTT. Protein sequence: CASSVGTGGTEAFF. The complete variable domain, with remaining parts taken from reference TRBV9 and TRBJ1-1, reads DSGVTQTPKHLITATGQRVTLRCSPRSGDLSVYWYQQSLDQGLQFLIQYYNGEERAKGNILERFSAQQFPDLHSELNLSSLELGDSALYFCASSVGTGGTEAFFGQGTRLTVV.

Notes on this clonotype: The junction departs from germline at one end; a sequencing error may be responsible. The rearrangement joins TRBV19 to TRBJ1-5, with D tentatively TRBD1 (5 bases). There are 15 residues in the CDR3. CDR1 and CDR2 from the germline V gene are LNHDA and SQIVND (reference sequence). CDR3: CASTTGAVTNQPRHF. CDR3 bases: TGTGCCAGTACCACCGGGGCAGTGACCAATCAGCCCCGGCATTTT.

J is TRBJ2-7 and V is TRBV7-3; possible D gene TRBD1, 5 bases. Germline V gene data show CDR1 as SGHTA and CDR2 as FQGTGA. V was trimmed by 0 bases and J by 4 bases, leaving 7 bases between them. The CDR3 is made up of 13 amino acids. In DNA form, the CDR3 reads TGTGCCAGCAGCTTAACCGCAGGGTACGAGCAGTACTTC. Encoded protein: CASSLTAGYEQYF. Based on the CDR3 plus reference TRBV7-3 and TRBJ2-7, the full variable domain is GAGVSQTPSNKVTEKGKYVELRCDPISGHTALYWYRQSLGQGPEFLIYFQGTGAADDSGLPNDRFFAVRPEGSVSTLKIQRTERGDSAVYLCASSLTAGYEQYFGPGTRLTVT.

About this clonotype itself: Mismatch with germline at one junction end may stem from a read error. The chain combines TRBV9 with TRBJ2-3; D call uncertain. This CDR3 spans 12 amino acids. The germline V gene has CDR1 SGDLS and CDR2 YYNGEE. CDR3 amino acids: CVSSVGIDTQYF. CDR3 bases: TGTGTCAGCAGCGTAGGGATAGATACGCAGTATTTT. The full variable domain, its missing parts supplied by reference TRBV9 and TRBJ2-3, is DSGVTQTPKHLITATGQRVTLRCSPRSGDLSVYWYQQSLDQGLQFLIQYYNGEERAKGNILERFSAQQFPDLHSELNLSSLELGDSALYFCVSSVGIDTQYFGPGTRLTVL.

CDR3 coding DNA: TGTGCCACCAGCAGAGATCTAGTAGCTGGAAACACCATATATTTT. Protein sequence: CATSRDLVAGNTIYF. The chain recombines TRBV15 with TRBJ1-3; D gene ambiguous. The CDR3 has 15 residues. Germline V CDR1 and CDR2: LNHNV, YYDKDF (reference sequence). V gave up 0 bases and J gave up 2 bases, with 8 bases separating them.

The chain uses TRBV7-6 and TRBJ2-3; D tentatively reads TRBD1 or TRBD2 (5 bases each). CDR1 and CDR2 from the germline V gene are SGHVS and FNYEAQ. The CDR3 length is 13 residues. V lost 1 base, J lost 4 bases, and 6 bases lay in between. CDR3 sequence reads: CASSLGGSDTQYF. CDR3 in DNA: TGTGCCAGCAGCTTAGGGGGGTCAGATACGCAGTATTTT.

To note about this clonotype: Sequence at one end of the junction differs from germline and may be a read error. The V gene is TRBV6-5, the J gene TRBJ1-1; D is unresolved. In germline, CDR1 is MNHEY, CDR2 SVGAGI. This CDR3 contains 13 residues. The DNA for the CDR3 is TGTGCCAGCAGTCATCGAGGGAACACGGAAGCTTTCTTT. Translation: CASSHRGNTEAFF.